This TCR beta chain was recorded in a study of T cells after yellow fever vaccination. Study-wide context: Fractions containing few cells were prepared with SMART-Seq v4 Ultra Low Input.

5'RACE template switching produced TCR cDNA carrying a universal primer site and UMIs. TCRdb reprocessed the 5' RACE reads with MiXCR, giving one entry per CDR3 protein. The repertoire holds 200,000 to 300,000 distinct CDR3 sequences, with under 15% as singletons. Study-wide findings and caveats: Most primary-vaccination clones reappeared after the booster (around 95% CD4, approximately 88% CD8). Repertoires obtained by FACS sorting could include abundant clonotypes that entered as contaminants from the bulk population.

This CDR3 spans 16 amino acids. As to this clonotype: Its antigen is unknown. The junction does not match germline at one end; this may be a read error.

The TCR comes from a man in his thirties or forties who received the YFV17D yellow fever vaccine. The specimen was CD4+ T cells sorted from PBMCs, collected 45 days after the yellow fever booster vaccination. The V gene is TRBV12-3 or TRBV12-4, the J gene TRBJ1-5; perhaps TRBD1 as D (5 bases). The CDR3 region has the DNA TGTGCCAGCACCCTTGGGGGGAGGGGATTGGATCAGCCACAGCATTTT. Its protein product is CASTLGGRGLDQPQHF.